This T cell receptor beta chain was profiled in a study of response to subunit inactivated influenza vaccine. General study results and limits: Authors suggested each seasonal flu vaccination may recruit only limited numbers of new T cells.

TCRdb reprocessed the RT-PCR reads with MiXCR, giving one entry per CDR3 protein. This table has hundreds of thousands of distinct CDR3 sequences, roughly 22% appearing once. Germline lookup yields CDR1 SGHRS and CDR2 YFSETQ. The CDR3 totals 14 residues. V gave up 5 bases and J gave up 0 bases, with 11 bases separating them. About this clonotype itself: Antigen unknown.

The V and J genes are TRBV5-1 and TRBJ1-1, with D possibly TRBD1 on 6 matching bases. The sequencing here drew on PBMCs from blood, taken about 20 months after vaccination. The sequence came from a man aged 45-69 years who received an inactivated influenza vaccine. CDR3 sequence (DNA): TGCGCCAGCAGTTCAGGGGTAGTGAACACTGAAGCTTTCTTT. As protein: CASSSGVVNTEAFF.